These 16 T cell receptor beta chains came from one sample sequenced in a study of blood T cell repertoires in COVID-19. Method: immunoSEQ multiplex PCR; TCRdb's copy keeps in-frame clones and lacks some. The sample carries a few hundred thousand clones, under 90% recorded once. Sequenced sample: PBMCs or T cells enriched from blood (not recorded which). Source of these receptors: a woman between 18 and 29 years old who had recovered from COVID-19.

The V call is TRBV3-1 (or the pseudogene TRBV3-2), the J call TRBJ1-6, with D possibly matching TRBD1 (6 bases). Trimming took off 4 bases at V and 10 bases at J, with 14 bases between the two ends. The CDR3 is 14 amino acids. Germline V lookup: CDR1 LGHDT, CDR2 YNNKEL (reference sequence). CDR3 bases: TGTGCCAGCAGCCCAGTGGGACAAGGGTCACCCCTCCACTTT. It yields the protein CASSPVGQGSPLHF.

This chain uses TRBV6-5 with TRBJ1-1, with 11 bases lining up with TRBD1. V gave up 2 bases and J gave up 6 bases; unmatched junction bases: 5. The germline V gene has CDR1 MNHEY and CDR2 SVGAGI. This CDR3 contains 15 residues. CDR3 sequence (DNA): TGTGCCAGCAGTTACCCGGGACAGGGGGAACCTGAAGCTTTCTTT. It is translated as CASSYPGQGEPEAFF.

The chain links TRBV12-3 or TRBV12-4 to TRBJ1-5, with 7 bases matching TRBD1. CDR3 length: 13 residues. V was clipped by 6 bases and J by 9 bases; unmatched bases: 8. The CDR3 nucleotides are TGTGCCAGCAGCACAGGGGCAAGACTGCCCCAGCATTTT. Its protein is CASSTGARLPQHF.

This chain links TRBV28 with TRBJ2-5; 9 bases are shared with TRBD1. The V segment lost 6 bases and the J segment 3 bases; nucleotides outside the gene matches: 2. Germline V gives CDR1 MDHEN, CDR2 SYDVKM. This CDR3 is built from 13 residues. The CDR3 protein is CASRGQGKETQYF. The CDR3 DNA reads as TGTGCCAGCAGGGGACAGGGCAAAGAGACCCAGTACTTC.

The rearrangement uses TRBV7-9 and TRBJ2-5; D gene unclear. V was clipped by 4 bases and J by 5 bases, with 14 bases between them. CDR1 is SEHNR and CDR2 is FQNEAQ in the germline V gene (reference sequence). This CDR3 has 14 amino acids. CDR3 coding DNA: TGTGCCAGCAGCTCCCGTAGTAAATCGGAGACCCAGTACTTC. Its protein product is CASSSRSKSETQYF. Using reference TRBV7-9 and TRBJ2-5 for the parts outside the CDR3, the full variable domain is DTGVSQNPRHKITKRGQNVTFRCDPISEHNRLYWYRQTLGQGPEFLTYFQNEAQLEKSRLLSDRFSAERPKGSFSTLEIQRTEQGDSAMYLCASSSRSKSETQYFGPGTRLLVL.

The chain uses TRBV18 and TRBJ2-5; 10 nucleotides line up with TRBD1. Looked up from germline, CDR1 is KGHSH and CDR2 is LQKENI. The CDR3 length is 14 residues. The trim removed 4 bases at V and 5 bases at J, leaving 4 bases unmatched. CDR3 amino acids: CASSRQGAMETQYF. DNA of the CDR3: TGTGCCAGCTCACGACAGGGGGCGATGGAGACCCAGTACTTC. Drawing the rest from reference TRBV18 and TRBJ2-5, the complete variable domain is NAGVMQNPRHLVRRRGQEARLRCSPMKGHSHVYWYRQLPEEGLKFMVYLQKENIIDESGMPKERFSAEFPKEGPSILRIQQVVRGDSAAYFCASSRQGAMETQYFGPGTRLLVL.

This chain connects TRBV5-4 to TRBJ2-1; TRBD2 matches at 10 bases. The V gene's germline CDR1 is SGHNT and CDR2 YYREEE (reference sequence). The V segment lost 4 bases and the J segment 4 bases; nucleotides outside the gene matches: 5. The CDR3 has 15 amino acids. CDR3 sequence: CASSTGLAAYNEQFF. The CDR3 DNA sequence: TGTGCCAGCAGCACCGGACTAGCGGCGTACAATGAGCAGTTCTTC.

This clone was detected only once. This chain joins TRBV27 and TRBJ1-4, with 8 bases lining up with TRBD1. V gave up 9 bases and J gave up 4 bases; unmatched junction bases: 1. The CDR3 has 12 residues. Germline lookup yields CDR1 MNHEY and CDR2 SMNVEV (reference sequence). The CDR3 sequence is CARDRDNEKLFF. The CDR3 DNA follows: TGTGCCAGGGACAGGGATAATGAAAAACTGTTTTTT. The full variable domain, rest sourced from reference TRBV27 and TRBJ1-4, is EAQVTQNPRYLITVTGKKLTVTCSQNMNHEYMSWYRQDPGLGLRQIYYSMNVEVTDKGDVPEGYKVSRKEKRNFPLILESPSPNQTSLYFCARDRDNEKLFFGSGTQLSVL.

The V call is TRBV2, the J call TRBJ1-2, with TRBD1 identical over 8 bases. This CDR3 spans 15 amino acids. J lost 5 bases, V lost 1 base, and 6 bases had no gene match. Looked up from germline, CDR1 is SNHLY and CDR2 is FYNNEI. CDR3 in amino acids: CASSEGPGQAYGYTF. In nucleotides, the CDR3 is TGTGCCAGCAGTGAAGGGCCGGGACAGGCGTATGGCTACACCTTC.

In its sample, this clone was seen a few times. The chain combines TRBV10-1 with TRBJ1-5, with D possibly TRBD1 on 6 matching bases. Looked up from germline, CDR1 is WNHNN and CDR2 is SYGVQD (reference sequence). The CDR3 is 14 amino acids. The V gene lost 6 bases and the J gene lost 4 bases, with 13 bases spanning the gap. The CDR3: CASSPTGQNQPQHF. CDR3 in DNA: TGCGCCAGCAGCCCGACAGGCCAGAATCAGCCCCAGCATTTT.

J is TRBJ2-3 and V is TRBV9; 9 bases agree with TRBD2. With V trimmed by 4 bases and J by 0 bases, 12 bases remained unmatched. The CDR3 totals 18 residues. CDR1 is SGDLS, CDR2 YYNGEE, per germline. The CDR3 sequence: CASSRFIVAGASTDTQYF. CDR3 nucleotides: TGTGCCAGCAGCCGATTTATCGTAGCGGGGGCTAGCACAGATACGCAGTATTTT.

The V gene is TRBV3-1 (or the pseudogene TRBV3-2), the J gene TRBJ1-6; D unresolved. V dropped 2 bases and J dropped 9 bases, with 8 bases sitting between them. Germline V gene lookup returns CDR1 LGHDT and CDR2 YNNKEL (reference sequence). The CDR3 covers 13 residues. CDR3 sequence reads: CASSQRSGSPLHF. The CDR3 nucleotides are TGTGCCAGCAGCCAACGAAGCGGTTCACCCCTCCACTTT.

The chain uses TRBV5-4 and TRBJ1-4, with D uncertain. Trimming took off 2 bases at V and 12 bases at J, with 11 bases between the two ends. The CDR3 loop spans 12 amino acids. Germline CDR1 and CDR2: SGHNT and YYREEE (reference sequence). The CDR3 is CASSFSQSELFF. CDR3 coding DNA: TGTGCCAGCAGCTTCTCCCAATCAGAACTGTTTTTT.

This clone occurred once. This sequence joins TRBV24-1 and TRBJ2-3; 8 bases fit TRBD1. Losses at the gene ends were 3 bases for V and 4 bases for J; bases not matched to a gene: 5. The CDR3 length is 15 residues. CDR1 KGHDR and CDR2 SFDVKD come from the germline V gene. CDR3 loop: CATSDMQGAPDTQYF. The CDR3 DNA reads TGTGCCACCAGTGATATGCAGGGGGCCCCAGATACGCAGTATTTT.

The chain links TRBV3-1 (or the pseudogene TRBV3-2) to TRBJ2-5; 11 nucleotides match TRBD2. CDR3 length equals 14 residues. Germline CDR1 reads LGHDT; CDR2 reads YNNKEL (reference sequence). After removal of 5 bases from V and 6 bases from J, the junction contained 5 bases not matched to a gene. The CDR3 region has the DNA TGTGCCAGCAGCACTCTAGCGGGAGGACAGACCCAGTACTTC. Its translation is CASSTLAGGQTQYF.

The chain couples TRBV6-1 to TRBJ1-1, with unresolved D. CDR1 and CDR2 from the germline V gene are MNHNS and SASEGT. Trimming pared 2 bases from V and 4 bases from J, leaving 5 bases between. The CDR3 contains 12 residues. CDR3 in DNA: TGTGCCAGCAGTGAACTCGGCACTGAAGCTTTCTTT. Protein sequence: CASSELGTEAFF.